A selection of T cell receptor beta chains follows, all from one sample in a study of blood T cells in healthy people across ages. TCRdb fed the 5' RACE reads into MiXCR, producing one record per CDR3 protein. Altogether roughly 1.5 million distinct CDR3 sequences are present, less than 45% being singletons, with the ten largest covering around 4%. Sequenced: blood. These receptors were obtained from a woman younger than 35 in good health. The CDR3 runs from the conserved cysteine through the conserved F or W. Each record gives: clone size, D gene, V gene, J gene, CDR3 DNA, CDR3 protein. D genes are given only for firm matches. Clone size is not always given. Where it is, it says once, few, many or a class for expanded clones.

size: few; D: TRBD2; V: TRBV29-1; J: TRBJ2-5; DNA: TGCAGCGTTGAAGGGCTAGCGGGAGCTGAGCAGTACTTC; CDR3: CSVEGLAGAEQYF
size: NA; D: NA; V: TRBV4-2; J: TRBJ2-7; DNA: TGTGCCAGCAGCCAAGAATTAGGGGGAGGGCCTTTCGATGAGCAGTACTTC; CDR3: CASSQELGGGPFDEQYF
size: once; D: NA; V: TRBV25-1; J: TRBJ2-3; DNA: TGTGCCAGCAGTGACCTACCTTTTGGGAGCACAGATACGCAGTATTTT; CDR3: CASSDLPFGSTDTQYF
size: NA; D: TRBD1; V: TRBV27; J: TRBJ2-2; DNA: TGTGCCAGCAGTTTAAGGGCAGGGGGCAGCACCGGGGAGCTGTTTTTT; CDR3: CASSLRAGGSTGELFF
size: NA; D: NA; V: TRBV11-1; J: TRBJ2-3; DNA: TGTGCCAGCAGCTTAGGACCCCAAGATACGCAGTATTTT; CDR3: CASSLGPQDTQYF
size: NA; D: NA; V: TRBV24-1; J: TRBJ2-7; DNA: TGTGCCACCAGTGATGCCGATGCGGGCTCCTACAATGAGCAGTACTTC; CDR3: CATSDADAGSYNEQYF
size: few; D: NA; V: TRBV9; J: TRBJ2-7; DNA: TGTGCCAGCAGCGTAGACGTAACTAGCAACTCCGAGCAGTACTTC; CDR3: CASSVDVTSNSEQYF
size: few; D: TRBD2; V: TRBV20-1; J: TRBJ2-1; DNA: TGCAGAGCTACGGGGGGGGTTTTCAATGAGCAGTTCTTC; CDR3: CRATGGVFNEQFF
size: once; D: NA; V: TRBV28; J: TRBJ2-7; DNA: TGTGCCAGCAGTTTAGGGACTGGAGGGCAGTACTTC; CDR3: CASSLGTGGQYF
size: few; D: NA; V: TRBV12-3/TRBV12-4; J: TRBJ2-3; DNA: TGTGCCAGCAGTTTTCAGGGTCAGCAAGATACGCAGTATTTT; CDR3: CASSFQGQQDTQYF
size: few; D: NA; V: TRBV7-3; J: TRBJ2-4; DNA: TGTGCCAGCAGTACTAGCCAGGGAGACATTCAGTACTTC; CDR3: CASSTSQGDIQYF
size: NA; D: TRBD1; V: TRBV3-1; J: TRBJ2-5; DNA: TGTGCCAGCAGTCGACAGGGTTTCGAGACCCAGTACTTC; CDR3: CASSRQGFETQYF
size: few; D: TRBD1; V: TRBV7-2; J: TRBJ1-2; DNA: TGTGCCAGCAGTTGGGACAGGGGGGTCTATGGCTACACCTTC; CDR3: CASSWDRGVYGYTF